The clone carrying this T cell receptor beta chain was seen once. The data stem from a study of T cell changes during pregnancy in multiple sclerosis. Data came from immunoSEQ multiplex PCR; TCRdb stores just in-frame clones and leaves some out. In the table there are about 18,000 clones, 75% to 90% of which are singletons. There are 15 residues in the CDR3. V lost 4 bases, J lost 3 bases, and 6 bases stayed unmatched. Germline V gene lookup returns CDR1 SEHNR and CDR2 FQNEAQ (reference sequence). This specimen consisted of CD8+ T cells from peripheral blood mononuclear cells, obtained in the third trimester of pregnancy. This clonotype was obtained from a female donor in good health, enrolled as a control in a pregnancy study. The V gene is TRBV7-9, the J gene TRBJ2-5, with 9 bases lining up with TRBD1. CDR3 amino acids: CASSSRDRGEETQYF. CDR3 in DNA: TGTGCCAGCAGCTCTAGAGACAGGGGGGAAGAGACCCAGTACTTC.